Here is one T cell receptor beta chain with its context. This CDR3 has 18 residues. CDR1 and CDR2 from the germline V gene are SGHVS and FNYEAQ. Trimming at V came to 3 bases and at J to 0 bases, leaving 5 bases not matched to a gene. This record comes from a study of blood T cells in healthy people across ages. A J-beta primer mix and a sample-barcoded 5' primer were used in a second PCR of roughly 6 to 11 cycles. TCRdb itself ran the 5' RACE reads through MiXCR, one entry per CDR3 protein. The sample holds approximately 360,000 distinct CDR3 sequences, approximately 47% seen once. The chain links TRBV7-6 to TRBJ2-6, with TRBD1 identical over 10 bases. Sequenced sample: blood. The origin of this receptor is a man in his 60s in good health. In nucleotides, the CDR3 is TGTGCCAGCAGCTTCCAGGGGGACAGGGGCTCTGGGGCCAACGTCCTGACTTTC. This translates into CASSFQGDRGSGANVLTF.